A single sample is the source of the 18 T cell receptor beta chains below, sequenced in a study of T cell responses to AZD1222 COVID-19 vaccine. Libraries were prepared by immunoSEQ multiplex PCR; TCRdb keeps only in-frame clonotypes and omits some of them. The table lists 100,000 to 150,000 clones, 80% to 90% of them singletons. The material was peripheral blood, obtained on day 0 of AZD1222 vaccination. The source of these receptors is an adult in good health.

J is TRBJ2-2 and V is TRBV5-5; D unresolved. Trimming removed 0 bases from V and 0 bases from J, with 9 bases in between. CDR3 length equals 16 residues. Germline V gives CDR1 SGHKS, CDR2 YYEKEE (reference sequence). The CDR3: CASSLVSASNTGELFF. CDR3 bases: TGTGCCAGCAGCTTGGTCTCGGCTTCGAACACCGGGGAGCTGTTTTTT.

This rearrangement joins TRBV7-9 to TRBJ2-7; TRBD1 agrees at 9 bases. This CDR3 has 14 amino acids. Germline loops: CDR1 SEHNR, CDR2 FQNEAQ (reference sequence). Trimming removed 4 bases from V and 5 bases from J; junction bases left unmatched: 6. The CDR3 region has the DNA TGTGCCAGCAGCTCCACGGGACAGGGCAACGAGCAGTACTTC. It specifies CASSSTGQGNEQYF.

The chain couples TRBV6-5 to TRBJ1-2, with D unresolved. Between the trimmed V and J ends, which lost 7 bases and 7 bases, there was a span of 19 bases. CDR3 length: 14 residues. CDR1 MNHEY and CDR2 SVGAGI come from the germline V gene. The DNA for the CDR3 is TGTGCCAGCACCCCCGGACGGTTAGGAGGTGGCTACACCTTC. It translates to CASTPGRLGGGYTF.

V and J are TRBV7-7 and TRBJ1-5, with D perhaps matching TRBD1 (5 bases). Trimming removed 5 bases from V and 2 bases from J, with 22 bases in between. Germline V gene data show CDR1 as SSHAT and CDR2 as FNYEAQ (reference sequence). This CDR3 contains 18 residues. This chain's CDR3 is CASSGYRSRPLCNQPQHF. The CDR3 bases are TGTGCCAGCAGCGGCTACAGGTCTAGGCCCCTTTGCAATCAGCCCCAGCATTTT.

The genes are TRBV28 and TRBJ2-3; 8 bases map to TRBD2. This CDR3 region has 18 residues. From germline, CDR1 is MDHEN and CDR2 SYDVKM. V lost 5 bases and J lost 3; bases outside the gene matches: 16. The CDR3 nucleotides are TGTGCCAGCAGTCCATTGGCCGGAAGCGGGAGCAGGACAGATACGCAGTATTTT. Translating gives CASSPLAGSGSRTDTQYF.

The DNA for the CDR3 is TGTGCCAGCAGCGCAGGGGTCGAGCAGTACTTC. As protein: CASSAGVEQYF. The gene calls are TRBV6-5 and TRBJ2-7, with D perhaps TRBD1 (6 bases). CDR3 length: 11 amino acids. Germline V CDR1 and CDR2: MNHEY, SVGAGI. V lost 6 bases, J lost 6 bases, and 9 bases lay in between.

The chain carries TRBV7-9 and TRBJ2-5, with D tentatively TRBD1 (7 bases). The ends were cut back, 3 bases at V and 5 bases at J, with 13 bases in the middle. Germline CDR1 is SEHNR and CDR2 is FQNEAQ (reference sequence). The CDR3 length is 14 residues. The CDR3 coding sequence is TGTGCCAGCAGCTTTGGGCAGGGGGGCGAGACCCAGTACTTC. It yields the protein CASSFGQGGETQYF.

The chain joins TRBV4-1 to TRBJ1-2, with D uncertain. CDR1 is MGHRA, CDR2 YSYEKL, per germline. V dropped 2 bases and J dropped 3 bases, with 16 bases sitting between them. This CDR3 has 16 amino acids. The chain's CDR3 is CASSQPYGTSHYGYTF. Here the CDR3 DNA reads TGCGCCAGCAGCCAACCCTATGGTACAAGCCACTATGGCTACACCTTC.

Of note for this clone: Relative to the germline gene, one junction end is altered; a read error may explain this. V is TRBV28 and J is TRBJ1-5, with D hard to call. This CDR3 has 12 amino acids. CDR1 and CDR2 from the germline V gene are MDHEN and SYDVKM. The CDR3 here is CASSIQNRPQHF. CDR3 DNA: TGTGCCAGCAGTATTCAGAATCGGCCCCAGCATTTT.

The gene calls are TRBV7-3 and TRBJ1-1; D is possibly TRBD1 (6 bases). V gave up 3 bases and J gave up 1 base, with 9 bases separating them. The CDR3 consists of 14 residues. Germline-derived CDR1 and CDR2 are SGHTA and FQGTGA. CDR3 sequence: CASSFSTGNTEAFF. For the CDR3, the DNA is TGTGCCAGCAGCTTCTCGACAGGGAACACTGAAGCTTTCTTT.

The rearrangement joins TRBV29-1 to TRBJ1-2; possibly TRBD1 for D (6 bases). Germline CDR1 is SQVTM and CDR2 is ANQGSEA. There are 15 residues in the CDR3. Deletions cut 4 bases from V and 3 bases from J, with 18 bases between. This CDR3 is CSVGPDTGKHYGYTF. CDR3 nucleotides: TGCAGCGTTGGCCCCGATACAGGGAAACACTATGGCTACACCTTC.

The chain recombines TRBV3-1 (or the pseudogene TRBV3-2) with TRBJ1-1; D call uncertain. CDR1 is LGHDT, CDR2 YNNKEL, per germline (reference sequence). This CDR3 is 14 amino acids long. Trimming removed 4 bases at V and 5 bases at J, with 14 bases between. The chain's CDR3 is CASSPSARATEAFF. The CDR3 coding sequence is TGTGCCAGCAGCCCAAGTGCGAGGGCTACTGAAGCTTTCTTT.

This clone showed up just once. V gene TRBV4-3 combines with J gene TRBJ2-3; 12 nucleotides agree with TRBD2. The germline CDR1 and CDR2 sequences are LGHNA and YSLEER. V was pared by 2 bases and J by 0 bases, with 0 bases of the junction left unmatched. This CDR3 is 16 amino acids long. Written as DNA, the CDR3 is TGCGCCAGCAGCCAACTAGCGGGGGGGAGCACAGATACGCAGTATTTT. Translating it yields CASSQLAGGSTDTQYF.

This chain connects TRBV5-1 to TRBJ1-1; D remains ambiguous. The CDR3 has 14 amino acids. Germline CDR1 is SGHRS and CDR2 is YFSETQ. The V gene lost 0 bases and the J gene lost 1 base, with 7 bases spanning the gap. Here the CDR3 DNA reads TGCGCCAGCAGCTTGGTTACGGGGAACACTGAAGCTTTCTTT. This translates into CASSLVTGNTEAFF.

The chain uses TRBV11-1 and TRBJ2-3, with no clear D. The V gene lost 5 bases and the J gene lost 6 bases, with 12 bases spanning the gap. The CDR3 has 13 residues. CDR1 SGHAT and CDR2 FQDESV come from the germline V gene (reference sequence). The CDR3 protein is CASSQTSPDTQYF. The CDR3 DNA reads TGTGCCAGCAGCCAGACCTCGCCGGATACGCAGTATTTT.

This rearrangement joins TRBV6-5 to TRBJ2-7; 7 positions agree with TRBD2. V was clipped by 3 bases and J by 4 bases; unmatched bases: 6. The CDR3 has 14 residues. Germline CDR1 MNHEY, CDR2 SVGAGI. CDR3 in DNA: TGTGCCAGCAGTTATGGTAGGGAGGGATACGAGCAGTACTTC. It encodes CASSYGREGYEQYF.

CDR3 DNA sequence: TGTGCCAGCAGCTCAGAGGACCCGGGTCTGCGGCCCCAGCATTTT. It specifies CASSSEDPGLRPQHF. The chain couples TRBV2 to TRBJ1-5; D not certain. Germline assignment: CDR1 SNHLY and CDR2 FYNNEI. V was cut by 6 bases and J by 9 bases, with 21 bases left in between. The CDR3 covers 15 residues.

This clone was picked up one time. DNA of the CDR3: TGTGCCAGCAGCTTAGAGGGTTCAGTCTATGGCTACACCTTC. Residues: CASSLEGSVYGYTF. The rearrangement uses TRBV13 and TRBJ1-2; D gene ambiguous. The CDR3 consists of 14 residues. The V and J ends lost 1 base and 4 bases respectively, with 10 bases between them. Germline assignment: CDR1 PRHDT and CDR2 FYEKMQ (reference sequence).